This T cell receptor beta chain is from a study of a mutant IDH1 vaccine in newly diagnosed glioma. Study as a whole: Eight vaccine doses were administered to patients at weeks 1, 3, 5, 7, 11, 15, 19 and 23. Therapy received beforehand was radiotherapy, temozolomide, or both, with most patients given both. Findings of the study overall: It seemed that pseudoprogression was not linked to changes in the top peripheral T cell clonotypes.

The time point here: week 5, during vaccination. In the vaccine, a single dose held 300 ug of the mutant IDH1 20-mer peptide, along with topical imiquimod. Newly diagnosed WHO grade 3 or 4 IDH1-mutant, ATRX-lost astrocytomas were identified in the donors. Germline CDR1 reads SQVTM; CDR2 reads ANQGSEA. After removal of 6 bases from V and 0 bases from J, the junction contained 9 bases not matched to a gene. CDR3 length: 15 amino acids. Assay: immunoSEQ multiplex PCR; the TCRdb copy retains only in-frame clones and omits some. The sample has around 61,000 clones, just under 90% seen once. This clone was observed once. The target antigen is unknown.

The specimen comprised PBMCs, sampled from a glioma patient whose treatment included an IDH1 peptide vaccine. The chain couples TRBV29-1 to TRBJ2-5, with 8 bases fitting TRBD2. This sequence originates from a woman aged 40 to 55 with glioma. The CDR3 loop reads CSVGARGGHQETQYF. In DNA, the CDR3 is TGCAGCGTGGGGGCTCGGGGGGGTCACCAAGAGACCCAGTACTTC.